Presented here are 20 T cell receptor beta chains from one specimen sequenced in a study of blood T cell repertoires in COVID-19. The table came from immunoSEQ multiplex PCR; TCRdb's copy has only in-frame clones and leaves some out. The sample lists roughly 260,000 clones; around 82% were seen once. The sample comprised peripheral blood. Every receptor here comes from a woman older than 75 with active or convalescent COVID-19.

The chain has TRBV2 and TRBJ1-5; 8 positions agree with TRBD1. V lost 2 bases and J lost 4; bases outside the gene matches: 4. Looked up from germline, CDR1 is SNHLY and CDR2 is FYNNEI. The CDR3 contains 15 residues. The CDR3 loop reads CASSELQGGNQPQHF. The CDR3 DNA reads TGTGCCAGCAGTGAATTACAGGGGGGAAATCAGCCCCAGCATTTT.

The chain employs TRBV28 and TRBJ2-7; 7 nucleotides align to TRBD2. J lost 2 bases, V lost 5 bases, and 6 bases had no gene match. The CDR3 is 14 amino acids. Germline V gene lookup returns CDR1 MDHEN and CDR2 SYDVKM. CDR3 region: CASSEAGETYEQYF. CDR3 DNA: TGTGCCAGCAGTGAGGCGGGGGAAACCTACGAGCAGTACTTC.

This chain uses TRBV27 with TRBJ2-7; D may be TRBD1 (6 bases). The germline V gene encodes CDR1 MNHEY and CDR2 SMNVEV (reference sequence). Trimming stripped 6 bases from V and 1 base from J, with 13 bases between. The CDR3 runs to 14 residues. CDR3 amino acids: CASRRGTNSYEQYF. The CDR3 nucleotides read TGTGCCAGCAGGAGGGGGACAAATTCCTACGAGCAGTACTTC.

This clone has a handful of counts. This chain uses TRBV10-3 with TRBJ1-4; possible D gene TRBD1, 5 bases. The CDR3 sequence is 12 residues long. V dropped 5 bases and J dropped 8 bases, with 9 bases sitting between them. The germline CDR1 and CDR2 sequences are ENHRY and SYGVKD. CDR3 protein: CAISSTVEKLFF. The CDR3, as DNA: TGTGCCATCAGTTCGACAGTCGAAAAACTGTTTTTT.

The V and J genes are TRBV29-1 and TRBJ1-1; D uncertain. Germline V gene data show CDR1 as SQVTM and CDR2 as ANQGSEA. The V and J ends lost 4 bases and 0 bases respectively, with 6 bases between them. This CDR3 is built from 12 residues. Here the CDR3 reads CSVVSVNTEAFF. Here the CDR3 DNA reads TGCAGCGTTGTTTCAGTGAACACTGAAGCTTTCTTT.

This clone was counted a few times. This sequence joins TRBV12-3 or TRBV12-4 and TRBJ1-6; D is ambiguous. The CDR3 loop spans 13 amino acids. V lost 10 bases, J lost 8 bases, and 15 bases lay in between. The CDR3 coding sequence is TGTGCCACCGCGGTCAGTATGGATTCACCCCTCCACTTT. The encoded protein is CATAVSMDSPLHF.

In this sample, this clone turned up once. The chain couples TRBV7-8 to TRBJ1-5, with 9 bases matching TRBD1. CDR1 SGHVS and CDR2 FQNEAQ come from the germline V gene. The length of the CDR3 is 17 residues. The V and J ends lost 5 bases and 6 bases, in that order; junction bases with no gene match: 14. CDR3 nucleotides: TGTGCCAGCAGCCTGGAAGGACAGGGGCCGACGGGTCAGCCCCAGCATTTT. This translates into CASSLEGQGPTGQPQHF. Complete variable domain (other parts from reference TRBV7-8 and TRBJ1-5): GAGVSQSPRYKVAKRGQDVALRCDPISGHVSLFWYQQALGQGPEFLTYFQNEAQLDKSGLPSDRFFAERPEGSVSTLKIQRTQQEDSAVYLCASSLEGQGPTGQPQHFGDGTRLSIL.

The rearrangement links TRBV28 to TRBJ1-1; D call uncertain. The germline CDR1 and CDR2 sequences are MDHEN and SYDVKM. The CDR3 totals 13 residues. Trimming left V 8 bases short and J 0 bases short, with 10 bases between. CDR3 region: CASRTVMNTEAFF. CDR3 sequence (DNA): TGTGCCAGCCGTACGGTAATGAACACTGAAGCTTTCTTT.

The genes are TRBV4-2 and TRBJ2-5; 11 bases agree with TRBD2. The length of the CDR3 is 16 residues. V was pared by 4 bases and J by 0 bases, with 4 bases of the junction left unmatched. Germline CDR1 is LGHNA and CDR2 is YNFKEQ. The CDR3: CASSPRTSGYQETQYF. CDR3 nucleotides: TGTGCCAGCAGCCCGCGGACTAGCGGGTACCAAGAGACCCAGTACTTC.

V is TRBV12-5 and J is TRBJ1-1; TRBD1 aligns across 7 bases. The V gene end was trimmed by 1 base and the J gene end by 5 bases; junction bases not matched to a gene: 4. Germline CDR1 and CDR2: LGHNT and FRNRAP. This CDR3 is 14 amino acids long. The CDR3 sequence: CASGLDPGGTEAFF. In DNA, the CDR3 is TGTGCTAGTGGTTTGGACCCAGGGGGGACTGAAGCTTTCTTT.

The chain joins TRBV29-1 to TRBJ1-1, with D tentatively TRBD1 (6 bases). Germline CDR1 is SQVTM and CDR2 is ANQGSEA. There are 13 residues in the CDR3. The germline V and J ends were trimmed by 4 bases and 5 bases, with 14 bases remaining between them. The CDR3 here is CSVASGRGTEAFF. As DNA, the CDR3 is TGCAGCGTTGCCTCAGGGAGGGGGACTGAAGCTTTCTTT.

As regards this clone: Sequence at one end of the junction differs from germline and may be a read error. This rearrangement joins TRBV6-1 to TRBJ2-7; D may be TRBD2 (5 bases). This CDR3 region has 13 residues. The germline CDR1 and CDR2 sequences are MNHNS and SASEGT. CDR3 protein: CASSEDSKEGRRF. CDR3 DNA sequence: TGTGCCAGCAGTGAAGATAGTAAAGAGGGCCGCCGCTTC.

This rearrangement joins TRBV6-2 or TRBV6-3 to TRBJ2-7, with 10 bases aligning to TRBD2. V shed 5 bases and J 3 bases; nucleotides not matched to a gene: 13. CDR3 size: 17 residues. The germline V gene encodes CDR1 MNHEY and CDR2 SVGEGT. Here the CDR3 DNA reads TGTGCCAGCAGTCCCAAGACTAGCGGGTTTGGCTTCTACGAGCAGTACTTC. Residues: CASSPKTSGFGFYEQYF.

The J gene is TRBJ2-3, the V gene TRBV29-1; tentative D call: TRBD2 (5 bases). The germline V gene encodes CDR1 SQVTM and CDR2 ANQGSEA. This CDR3 is built from 13 residues. Trimming shortened V by 5 bases and J by 5 bases, and 14 bases separated the two germline ends. The CDR3 protein is CSVQRSRIDTQYF. The CDR3 bases are TGCAGCGTTCAGCGGTCAAGGATAGATACGCAGTATTTT.

The J gene is TRBJ1-2, the V gene TRBV5-6; D is unresolved. This CDR3 is 12 amino acids long. V gave up 4 bases and J gave up 8 bases, with 12 bases separating them. Germline V gene data show CDR1 as SGHDT and CDR2 as YYEEEE. CDR3 bases: TGTGCCAGCAGCATAGCTGCCCGGGGCTACACCTTC. Its protein is CASSIAARGYTF.

The V gene is TRBV7-2, the J gene TRBJ2-1; D is perhaps TRBD2 (5 bases). CDR1 and CDR2 from the germline V gene are SGHTA and FQGNSA. Trimming took 1 base from V and 7 from J, leaving 17 bases between them. This CDR3 comprises 16 residues. The CDR3 DNA reads as TGTGCCAGCAGCTTAGATGTGACTACGCTCTCTAATGAGCAGTTCTTC. Residues: CASSLDVTTLSNEQFF.

This chain uses TRBV7-9 with TRBJ2-7; D is perhaps TRBD1 (6 bases). CDR3 length: 15 amino acids. V was cut by 4 bases and J by 4 bases, with 17 bases left in between. Looked up from germline, CDR1 is SEHNR and CDR2 is FQNEAQ (reference sequence). CDR3 coding DNA: TGTGCCAGCAGCTCGCAACAGGGTTCTAGATACGAGCAGTACTTC. Protein: CASSSQQGSRYEQYF.

The chain employs TRBV5-1 and TRBJ2-5, with D maybe TRBD1 (6 bases). CDR1 is SGHRS and CDR2 is YFSETQ in the germline V gene. Trimming took off 2 bases at V and 1 base at J, with 18 bases between the two ends. The CDR3 has 17 residues. CDR3 sequence: CASSFSPTGPSQETQYF. Here the CDR3 DNA reads TGCGCCAGCAGCTTTTCCCCAACAGGGCCTTCCCAAGAGACCCAGTACTTC.

This clone showed up just once. The J gene is TRBJ1-4, the V gene TRBV27; D unresolved. V lost 0 bases and J lost 5, with 10 bases in between. The CDR3 contains 15 residues. The germline gives CDR1 MNHEY, CDR2 SMNVEV (reference sequence). The CDR3 nucleotides are TGTGCCAGCAGTTTATCCGGCAGGAGGAATGAAAAACTGTTTTTT. This sequence encodes CASSLSGRRNEKLFF.

The chain employs TRBV28 and TRBJ2-1; D unresolved. V lost 3 bases and J 8 bases, leaving 2 bases between the germline ends. The germline gives CDR1 MDHEN, CDR2 SYDVKM. The CDR3 sequence is 10 residues long. CDR3 nucleotide sequence: TGTGCCAGCAGTTTCGATGAGCAGTTCTTC. Translated, it gives CASSFDEQFF.